The clone carrying this T cell receptor (beta chain) was seen repeatedly, ten times or more. Its antigen is not identified. This sample was included in a study of response to subunit inactivated influenza vaccine. Overall study results and limits: It was suggested by the authors that few new T cells are recruited by each seasonal influenza vaccination.

Trimming took 0 bases from V and 5 from J, leaving 12 bases between them. The CDR3 runs to 15 residues. The germline V gene encodes CDR1 SGHDN and CDR2 FVKESK. TCRdb redid the calling of the RT-PCR reads with MiXCR, one entry per CDR3 protein. The repertoire holds over 400,000 distinct CDR3 sequences, with approximately 12% as singletons. This receptor was identified in a man in his fifties who received an inactivated influenza vaccine. The chain uses TRBV14 and TRBJ2-3, with D possibly matching TRBD2 (5 bases). The sequenced sample was PBMCs from blood, obtained about 40 days after vaccination. In nucleotides, the CDR3 is TGTGCCAGCAGCCAAGAACTGGGAGCGGTAGATACGCAGTATTTT. It is translated as CASSQELGAVDTQYF.